The TCR beta chain under discussion was sequenced for a study of blood T cells in healthy people across ages. Study-level results: Naive T cell percentage and TCR beta diversity correlated strongly.

This clonotype was seen ten or more times. Its antigen is unidentified. This CDR3 is built from 14 residues. Germline V gene data show CDR1 as ENHRY and CDR2 as SYGVKD. Trimming removed 5 bases at V and 2 bases at J, with 12 bases between. A sample-barcoded 5' primer and a J-beta primer mix were used in a second PCR of roughly 7 to 11 cycles. TCRdb re-called the 5' RACE reads with MiXCR, one entry per CDR3 protein. The sample has nearly 800,000 distinct CDR3 sequences, around 25% seen once. The data also belong to a second study, concerning T cells of mothers and their children.

The rearrangement uses TRBV10-3 and TRBJ2-5, with D possibly matching TRBD1 (5 bases). The sample comprised blood. The TCR sequence derives from a boy between 10 and 17 years old in good health. In DNA, the CDR3 is TGTGCCATCAGTCGAGTGGCAGGGCAAGAGACCCAGTACTTC. This gives the protein CAISRVAGQETQYF.